The 16 T cell receptor beta chains below all came from one sample that was sequenced in a study of blood T cell repertoires in COVID-19. Clones were read by immunoSEQ multiplex PCR, and TCRdb kept only the in-frame ones, dropping some. The profile shows over 120,000 clones, approximately 80% of them singletons. Material: peripheral blood. The receptors derive from a human donor in a cohort sampled during active COVID-19.

CDR3 protein: CASSLGLYSYEQYF. The CDR3 bases are TGTGCCAGCAGCTTAGGTCTGTACTCCTACGAGCAGTACTTC. The V call is TRBV7-8, the J call TRBJ2-7; D is uncertain. The V end was cut by 1 base, the J end by 0 bases, with 7 bases between. Germline CDR1 reads SGHVS; CDR2 reads FQNEAQ. This CDR3 has 14 residues.

The chain carries TRBV5-1 and TRBJ2-5; possibly TRBD1 for D (6 bases). Trimming cost V 3 bases and J 5 bases, with 11 bases left between them. Germline V gene data show CDR1 as SGHRS and CDR2 as YFSETQ. This CDR3 is 13 amino acids long. This CDR3 is CASSSGQSETQYF. The CDR3 DNA is TGCGCCAGCAGCTCGGGACAATCGGAGACCCAGTACTTC.

This rearrangement joins TRBV4-2 to TRBJ1-1, with TRBD1 matching over 7 bases. V shed 3 bases and J 2 bases; nucleotides not matched to a gene: 9. CDR1 and CDR2 (germline): LGHNA, YNFKEQ. This CDR3 spans 16 amino acids. The CDR3 bases are TGTGCCAGCAGCCAGCCGGGGACAGTGATAAACACTGAAGCTTTCTTT. Protein product: CASSQPGTVINTEAFF.

In this sample, this clone turned up once. The chain couples TRBV11-3 to TRBJ2-1; D is ambiguous. Germline loops: CDR1 SGHNT, CDR2 YENEEA. V was clipped by 1 base and J by 9 bases, with 10 bases between them. The CDR3 spans 13 residues. CDR3 residues: CASSLASSGEQFF. CDR3 sequence (DNA): TGTGCCAGCAGCTTAGCTTCCTCGGGTGAGCAGTTCTTC.

This chain links TRBV28 with TRBJ1-5; 9 bases are a match to TRBD1. Germline V lookup: CDR1 MDHEN, CDR2 SYDVKM. The CDR3 has 16 residues. V was pared by 5 bases and J by 5 bases, with 10 bases of the junction left unmatched. The DNA of the CDR3 is TGTGCCAGCAGTACTCTCGGACAGGGGATTTATCAGCCCCAGCATTTT. Amino acid sequence: CASSTLGQGIYQPQHF.

The chain joins TRBV16 to TRBJ1-6, with D unclear. This CDR3 is 16 amino acids long. Trimming removed 3 bases at V and 11 bases at J, with 20 bases between. Per the germline V gene, CDR1 is KGHSY and CDR2 is FQNENV. This CDR3 is CASSHQWRSLWTPLHF. The CDR3 nucleotides read TGTGCCAGCAGCCACCAATGGCGGAGCTTGTGGACACCCCTCCACTTT. Using reference TRBV16 and TRBJ1-6 for the parts outside the CDR3, the full variable domain is GEEVAQTPKHLVRGEGQKAKLYCAPIKGHSYVFWYQQVLKNEFKFLISFQNENVFDETGMPKERFSAKCLPNSPCSLEIQATKLEDSAVYFCASSHQWRSLWTPLHFGNGTRLTVT.

This clone was observed once. The chain couples TRBV7-3 to TRBJ2-1, with a weak D call TRBD2 (7 bases). Germline V CDR1 and CDR2: SGHTA, FQGTGA. This CDR3 region has 14 residues. Deletions cut 2 bases from V and 7 bases from J, with 12 bases between. Written as DNA, the CDR3 is TGTGCCAGCAGCTTAGCGGGGAGGGGGAATGAGCAGTTCTTC. Translated, it gives CASSLAGRGNEQFF.

This clone was observed once. This rearrangement joins TRBV7-9 to TRBJ2-1; D not resolved. This CDR3 region has 16 residues. Germline assignment: CDR1 SEHNR and CDR2 FQNEAQ (reference sequence). V was cut by 5 bases and J by 0 bases, with 14 bases left in between. The DNA for the CDR3 is TGTGCCAGCAGCAATAGTGATATAAGCTCCTACAATGAGCAGTTCTTC. Protein sequence: CASSNSDISSYNEQFF.

As regards this clone: This likely comes from a read error, as the CDR3 has no conserved phenylalanine or tryptophan at its end. Because the CDR3's place on the DNA is in doubt, the DNA is left out and the CDR3 is given as listed by TCRdb. The V and J genes are TRBV11-3 and TRBJ1-4. Germline V CDR1 and CDR2: SGHNT, YENEEA. The CDR3 extends over 11 residues, inclusive of both ends. CDR3 in amino acids: CASSPASRGGI.

The V call is TRBV7-9, the J call TRBJ2-3; D unclear. CDR1 and CDR2 (germline): SEHNR, FQNEAQ (reference sequence). CDR3 length: 14 residues. V was trimmed by 3 bases and J by 2 bases, leaving 9 bases between them. CDR3 sequence reads: CASSLSTVTDTQYF. DNA of the CDR3: TGTGCCAGCAGCTTGAGCACCGTCACAGATACGCAGTATTTT. Filled out from reference TRBV7-9 and TRBJ2-3, the complete variable domain reads DTGVSQNPRHKITKRGQNVTFRCDPISEHNRLYWYRQTLGQGPEFLTYFQNEAQLEKSRLLSDRFSAERPKGSFSTLEIQRTEQGDSAMYLCASSLSTVTDTQYFGPGTRLTVL.

The CDR3 DNA reads TGCAGCGTTGTGGCCCCAGGGGGACAGGGGGCGGGGGGCTACACCTTC. This encodes CSVVAPGGQGAGGYTF. The chain uses TRBV29-1 and TRBJ1-2; 12 nucleotides match TRBD1. The CDR3 loop spans 16 amino acids. V shed 4 bases, J shed 8 bases, and the junction held 14 bases outside the gene matches. Germline V gene sequence: CDR1 SQVTM, CDR2 ANQGSEA.

This clone was observed once. The V gene is TRBV6-1, the J gene TRBJ2-3, with D possibly TRBD2 on 6 matching bases. This CDR3 is 14 amino acids long. Germline V gene lookup returns CDR1 MNHNS and CDR2 SASEGT. The V end was cut by 1 base, the J end by 5 bases, with 10 bases between. The CDR3 sequence: CASSEGGSGDTQYF. CDR3 nucleotides: TGTGCCAGCAGTGAAGGTGGTAGCGGAGATACGCAGTATTTT.

V gene TRBV5-1 combines with J gene TRBJ2-1; TRBD2 matches at 12 bases. Germline loops: CDR1 SGHRS, CDR2 YFSETQ. With V trimmed by 2 bases and J by 5 bases, 2 bases remained unmatched. This CDR3 region has 15 residues. The CDR3 sequence: CASSLLAGGNNEQFF. The CDR3 region has the DNA TGCGCCAGCAGCTTACTAGCGGGAGGCAACAATGAGCAGTTCTTC. Together with reference TRBV5-1 and TRBJ2-1, the CDR3 gives the full variable domain: KAGVTQTPRYLIKTRGQQVTLSCSPISGHRSVSWYQQTPGQGLQFLFEYFSETQRNKGNFPGRFSGRQFSNSRSEMNVSTLELGDSALYLCASSLLAGGNNEQFFGPGTRLTVL.

V is TRBV5-1 and J is TRBJ2-2, with TRBD2 matching 7 bases. The CDR3 sequence is 17 residues long. V trimming: 0 bases; J trimming: 0 bases; junction bases outside the gene matches: 5. Germline-derived CDR1 and CDR2 are SGHRS and YFSETQ. The CDR3 spells CASSLASGGSNTGELFF. Here the CDR3 DNA reads TGCGCCAGCAGCTTGGCGTCGGGAGGTTCGAACACCGGGGAGCTGTTTTTT.

DNA of the CDR3: TGCAGTGCTAGTGGACAGTTGAACACTGAAGCTTTCTTT. This translates into CSASGQLNTEAFF. The J gene is TRBJ1-1, the V gene TRBV20-1; tentative D call: TRBD1 (6 bases). CDR3 length: 13 residues. The germline gives CDR1 DFQATT, CDR2 SNEGSKA (reference sequence). V shed 3 bases and J shed 0 bases, with 8 bases lying between them.

The J gene is TRBJ1-1, the V gene TRBV27; 10 nucleotides align to TRBD1. The germline CDR1 and CDR2 sequences are MNHEY and SMNVEV (reference sequence). This CDR3 comprises 15 residues. The junction had 9 bases not matched to a gene; V was cut back by 4 bases and J by 7 bases. The DNA for the CDR3 is TGTGCCAGCAGTTCACTTCGCGGACAGGGGGTTGAAGCTTTCTTT. It yields the protein CASSSLRGQGVEAFF.